A single sample gave rise to the 22 T cell receptor beta chains below, sequenced in a study of T cell repertoires in cytomegalovirus infection. In TCRdb, the reads were re-called with MiXCR into one record per CDR3 protein. This table holds some 940,000 distinct CDR3 sequences, less than 35% found once. The antigens these receptors bind are not known. The sequencing here drew on cultured CD8+ T cells from PBMCs, taken from culture after CMV antigen stimulation. Receptor source: a human donor in good health (CMV status not recorded). Some clones in this sample may be carry-over from other donors' samples.

This chain joins TRBV15 and TRBJ1-5; D remains unclear. The CDR3 length is 15 residues. Germline V CDR1 and CDR2: LNHNV, YYDKDF (reference sequence). The ends were cut back, 6 bases at V and 1 base at J, with 13 bases in the middle. The CDR3 sequence: CATRSSQTSNQPQHF. The CDR3 DNA follows: TGTGCCACCAGGTCTTCACAGACAAGCAATCAGCCCCAGCATTTT.

This chain connects TRBV7-6 to TRBJ1-2; D uncertain. V dropped 1 base and J dropped 4 bases, with 10 bases sitting between them. Germline assignment: CDR1 SGHVS and CDR2 FNYEAQ. The CDR3 length is 14 residues. The CDR3 nucleotides read TGTGCCAGCAGCTTAGAGGTAGAAATCTATGGCTACACCTTC. This codes for CASSLEVEIYGYTF.

This clonotype was seen a few times. J is TRBJ2-1 and V is TRBV12-3 or TRBV12-4, with a possible D match to TRBD2 (6 bases). V lost 5 bases and J lost 5, with 22 bases in between. The CDR3 has 17 residues. The chain's CDR3 is CASSPFLRDSFHNEQFF. Here the CDR3 DNA reads TGTGCCAGCAGTCCTTTCCTCCGGGACTCCTTCCACAATGAGCAGTTCTTC.

This clonotype was counted at least ten times. J is TRBJ1-6 and V is TRBV7-6; 10 bases align to TRBD1. Germline CDR1 is SGHVS and CDR2 is FNYEAQ. The junction had 5 bases not matched to a gene; V was cut back by 0 bases and J by 12 bases. The CDR3 is 15 amino acids. The CDR3 coding sequence is TGTGCCAGCAGCTTAGCCGGGACAGGGGCAGAACCCCTCCACTTT. Its translation is CASSLAGTGAEPLHF.

This clonotype was observed a few times. The chain is built from TRBV4-1 and TRBJ1-5, with D possibly being TRBD1 (6 bases). V was clipped by 3 bases and J by 5 bases, with 11 bases between them. The CDR3 totals 14 residues. The germline V gene has CDR1 MGHRA and CDR2 YSYEKL. The CDR3 sequence: CASSHGQLDQPQHF. The CDR3 DNA reads as TGCGCCAGCAGCCACGGACAGTTGGATCAGCCCCAGCATTTT.

This clonotype showed up just a few times. The CDR3 spells CASSLSGAQYNEQFF. The DNA of the CDR3 is TGTGCCAGCAGTTTAAGCGGGGCTCAGTACAATGAGCAGTTCTTC. The chain has TRBV27 and TRBJ2-1; 7 positions match TRBD2. CDR3 length: 15 amino acids. Trimming cost V 2 bases and J 4 bases; bases outside gene matches: 5. CDR1 is MNHEY and CDR2 is SMNVEV in the germline V gene (reference sequence).

In its sample, this clonotype was seen once. As DNA, the CDR3 is TGTGCCAGCAGCTTGGGATGGGGCCAGCAAGAGACCCAGTACTTC. Its translation is CASSLGWGQQETQYF. The chain carries TRBV11-2 and TRBJ2-5, with a tentative D call TRBD1 (5 bases). Trimming took 3 bases from V and 2 from J, leaving 13 bases between them. This CDR3 comprises 15 residues. Germline V gives CDR1 SGHAT, CDR2 FQNNGV. Full variable domain (rest looked up from reference TRBV11-2 and TRBJ2-5): EAGVAQSPRYKIIEKRQSVAFWCNPISGHATLYWYQQILGQGPKLLIQFQNNGVVDDSQLPKDRFSAERLKGVDSTLKIQPAKLEDSAVYLCASSLGWGQQETQYFGPGTRLLVL.

The chain recombines TRBV7-9 with TRBJ2-3, with no clear D. The CDR3 contains 14 residues. V was clipped by 5 bases and J by 1 base, with 10 bases between them. Looked up from germline, CDR1 is SEHNR and CDR2 is FQNEAQ (reference sequence). In DNA form, the CDR3 reads TGTGCCAGCAGCCGTGCCGTACGCACAGATACGCAGTATTTT. Protein sequence: CASSRAVRTDTQYF.

The chain carries TRBV6-6 and TRBJ2-1; TRBD1 agrees at 7 bases. There are 16 residues in the CDR3. Germline CDR1 MNHNY, CDR2 SVGAGI (reference sequence). V lost 0 bases to trimming and J lost 3 bases; unmatched junction nucleotides: 5. The CDR3 spells CASSYSVGGYYNEQFF. In DNA form, the CDR3 reads TGTGCCAGCAGTTACTCGGTAGGGGGCTACTACAATGAGCAGTTCTTC.

The sample holds many counts of this clonotype. J is TRBJ2-6 and V is TRBV7-8; 8 bases are a match to TRBD1. CDR1 and CDR2 (germline): SGHVS, FQNEAQ. This CDR3 has 18 amino acids. Trimming cost V 0 bases and J 0 bases; bases outside gene matches: 4. CDR3 DNA: TGTGCCAGCAGCTTAGCGGGACAGGAAAGCTCTGGGGCCAACGTCCTGACTTTC. Translated, it gives CASSLAGQESSGANVLTF. Together with reference TRBV7-8 and TRBJ2-6, the CDR3 gives the full variable domain: GAGVSQSPRYKVAKRGQDVALRCDPISGHVSLFWYQQALGQGPEFLTYFQNEAQLDKSGLPSDRFFAERPEGSVSTLKIQRTQQEDSAVYLCASSLAGQESSGANVLTFGAGSRLTVL.

The J gene is TRBJ2-6, the V gene TRBV2; tentative D call: TRBD1 (5 bases). Germline V gene data show CDR1 as SNHLY and CDR2 as FYNNEI. The CDR3 contains 18 residues. Trimming left V 4 bases short and J 1 base short, with 17 bases between. The CDR3 reads CASSVTGPQSSGANVLTF. In DNA form, the CDR3 reads TGTGCCAGCAGTGTCACAGGACCCCAGTCGTCTGGGGCCAACGTCCTGACTTTC.

This chain joins TRBV6-5 and TRBJ2-1; 9 bases map to TRBD2. The CDR3 loop spans 18 amino acids. Germline V CDR1 and CDR2: MNHEY, SVGAGI. Losses at the gene ends were 5 bases for V and 0 bases for J; bases not matched to a gene: 11. This CDR3 reads CASSLSSGGLSSYNEQFF. The CDR3 nucleotides read TGTGCCAGCAGTCTTAGTAGCGGGGGCTTGAGCTCCTACAATGAGCAGTTCTTC.

This chain connects TRBV2 to TRBJ2-1; D might be TRBD1 or TRBD2, each matching 6 bases. The CDR3 totals 17 residues. Germline values: CDR1 SNHLY, CDR2 FYNNEI. Trimming took 5 bases from V and 5 from J, leaving 22 bases between them. For the CDR3, the DNA is TGTGCCAGCAGTTCTCCCCCTACAGGGAGGTGGCACAATGAGCAGTTCTTC. Its translation is CASSSPPTGRWHNEQFF.

This sequence joins TRBV7-2 and TRBJ2-6; D unresolved. Germline assignment: CDR1 SGHTA and CDR2 FQGNSA. V was cut by 6 bases and J by 0 bases, with 9 bases left in between. The CDR3 spans 15 residues. CDR3 nucleotide sequence: TGTGCCAGCAGGACTCCGTTCTCTGGGGCCAACGTCCTGACTTTC. This sequence encodes CASRTPFSGANVLTF.

The V gene is TRBV7-2, the J gene TRBJ1-2; D gene uncertain. V gave up 1 base and J gave up 6 bases, with 9 bases separating them. The CDR3 has 13 amino acids. CDR1 is SGHTA and CDR2 is FQGNSA in the germline V gene. The CDR3 loop is CASSLVTKNGYTF. The DNA of the CDR3 is TGTGCCAGCAGCTTAGTGACTAAAAATGGCTACACCTTC.

J is TRBJ2-3 and V is TRBV4-1; D tentatively fits TRBD1 or TRBD2 (6 bases each). The length of the CDR3 is 15 residues. Germline CDR1 reads MGHRA; CDR2 reads YSYEKL. The V gene lost 1 base and the J gene lost 6 bases, with 14 bases spanning the gap. CDR3 bases: TGCGCCAGCAGCCAAGGGTGGGGGGCAGGGGATACGCAGTATTTT. It specifies CASSQGWGAGDTQYF.

This clonotype was recorded at least ten times. This chain links TRBV7-8 with TRBJ2-3, with TRBD2 matching over 13 bases. The V and J ends lost 7 bases and 9 bases, in that order; junction bases with no gene match: 10. The germline gives CDR1 SGHVS, CDR2 FQNEAQ. The CDR3 extends over 15 amino acids. CDR3 loop: CASIPPTSGGATQYF. CDR3 sequence (DNA): TGTGCCAGCATTCCCCCCACTAGCGGGGGGGCCACGCAGTATTTT.

In this sample, this clonotype turned up many times. The rearrangement uses TRBV7-6 and TRBJ1-4; 8 bases match TRBD1. The germline gives CDR1 SGHVS, CDR2 FNYEAQ. This CDR3 comprises 14 residues. Trimming removed 5 bases from V and 6 bases from J; junction bases left unmatched: 5. CDR3 sequence: CASSPPTGDEKLFF. The CDR3, as DNA: TGTGCCAGCAGCCCCCCGACAGGGGATGAAAAACTGTTTTTT. Complete variable domain (other parts from reference TRBV7-6 and TRBJ1-4): GAGVSQSPRYKVTKRGQDVALRCDPISGHVSLYWYRQALGQGPEFLTYFNYEAQQDKSGLPNDRFSAERPEGSISTLTIQRTEQRDSAMYRCASSPPTGDEKLFFGSGTQLSVL.

The V and J genes are TRBV4-1 and TRBJ1-1, with a tentative D call TRBD1 (6 bases). The germline V gene encodes CDR1 MGHRA and CDR2 YSYEKL. CDR3 length: 16 amino acids. V shed 5 bases and J shed 5 bases, with 21 bases lying between them. CDR3 region: CASSYLTGHSGTEAFF. The DNA of the CDR3 is TGCGCCAGCAGCTACCTAACAGGGCATTCTGGGACTGAAGCTTTCTTT.

The genes are TRBV12-3 or TRBV12-4 and TRBJ1-4, with D perhaps matching TRBD1 (6 bases). Trimming cost V 4 bases and J 1 base, with 10 bases left between them. This CDR3 is built from 15 residues. In DNA, the CDR3 is TGTGCCAGCAGTTCGCAGGGGATAACTAATGAAAAACTGTTTTTT. Residues: CASSSQGITNEKLFF.

V gene TRBV5-4 combines with J gene TRBJ2-3, with TRBD1 matching 7 bases. From germline, CDR1 is SGHNT and CDR2 YYREEE (reference sequence). This CDR3 comprises 17 residues. The V and J ends lost 3 bases and 0 bases, in that order; junction bases with no gene match: 10. DNA of the CDR3: TGTGCCAGCAGCTCACGCATCGACAGGGCTAGCACAGATACGCAGTATTTT. Its protein is CASSSRIDRASTDTQYF.

In this sample, this clonotype turned up many times. J is TRBJ1-6 and V is TRBV7-6, with unresolved D. Germline CDR1 and CDR2: SGHVS and FNYEAQ. This CDR3 is built from 16 residues. The V and J ends lost 3 bases and 7 bases respectively, with 16 bases between them. Here the CDR3 reads CASSFGENPTNSPLHF. The CDR3 region has the DNA TGTGCCAGCAGCTTTGGCGAGAACCCTACAAATTCACCCCTCCACTTT.